Following are 20 T cell receptor beta chains from one sample sequenced in a study of blood T cell repertoires in COVID-19. TCRdb's table, derived via immunoSEQ multiplex PCR, lists solely in-frame clones and lacks some. The table has about 140,000 clones, roughly 90% seen once; the top ten hold approximately 10%. The specimen was peripheral blood. The source is a man aged 50 to 60 with active or convalescent COVID-19.

This sequence joins TRBV7-6 and TRBJ2-2; 8 bases line up with TRBD2. The CDR3 runs to 17 residues. Germline assignment: CDR1 SGHVS and CDR2 FNYEAQ. Trimming cost V 3 bases and J 0 bases; bases outside gene matches: 6. The CDR3 loop is CASSLISGSSNTGELFF. CDR3 sequence (DNA): TGTGCCAGCAGCTTGATCAGCGGGAGCTCGAACACCGGGGAGCTGTTTTTT.

The rearrangement uses TRBV6-5 and TRBJ2-1; 11 bases are shared with TRBD2. CDR3 length equals 14 residues. V was clipped by 6 bases and J by 6 bases; unmatched bases: 4. From germline, CDR1 is MNHEY and CDR2 SVGAGI. The DNA for the CDR3 is TGTGCCAGCAGCTTAGCGGGAGGGTTCAATGAGCAGTTCTTC. Translated, it gives CASSLAGGFNEQFF.

The chain couples TRBV10-1 to TRBJ1-6; D gene uncertain. The CDR3 extends over 13 amino acids. V dropped 2 bases and J dropped 9 bases, with 8 bases sitting between them. Looked up from germline, CDR1 is WNHNN and CDR2 is SYGVQD (reference sequence). CDR3 region: CASSEGRLSPLHF. CDR3 DNA: TGCGCCAGCAGTGAGGGCAGACTTTCACCCCTCCACTTT.

This clone was recorded once. The chain has TRBV7-2 and TRBJ2-5; TRBD2 aligns across 11 bases. J lost 2 bases, V lost 2 bases, and 4 bases had no gene match. This CDR3 has 16 amino acids. CDR1 is SGHTA, CDR2 FQGNSA, per germline. The CDR3 protein is CASSLTLAGAQETQYF. The CDR3 DNA reads as TGTGCCAGCAGCTTAACACTAGCGGGAGCTCAAGAGACCCAGTACTTC.

This chain uses TRBV7-2 with TRBJ1-2, with TRBD1 as a possible D gene (5 bases). The germline V and J ends were trimmed by 0 bases and 5 bases, with 10 bases remaining between them. This CDR3 is built from 14 residues. Germline CDR1 is SGHTA and CDR2 is FQGNSA. CDR3 protein: CASSLAPSGYGYTF. CDR3 DNA sequence: TGTGCCAGCAGCTTAGCGCCATCAGGGTATGGCTACACCTTC.

For the CDR3, the DNA is TGTGCCAGCAGCCTGACTAGCGGGGCTGACAATGAGCAGTTCTTC. It is translated as CASSLTSGADNEQFF. The chain uses TRBV25-1 and TRBJ2-1; TRBD2 matches at 11 bases. Germline V gene lookup returns CDR1 MGHDK and CDR2 SYGVNS. V shed 6 bases, J shed 5 bases, and the junction held 6 bases outside the gene matches. The CDR3 runs 15 residues.

This sequence joins TRBV13 and TRBJ2-3; 8 bases map to TRBD2. Germline CDR1 and CDR2: PRHDT and FYEKMQ (reference sequence). CDR3 length equals 18 residues. Trimming took 2 bases from V and 1 from J; bases not matched to a gene: 11. The CDR3 protein is CASSLTQGLAGGTDTQYF. CDR3 coding DNA: TGTGCCAGCAGCTTAACCCAGGGGCTAGCGGGCGGCACAGATACGCAGTATTTT. Filled out from reference TRBV13 and TRBJ2-3, the complete variable domain reads AAGVIQSPRHLIKEKRETATLKCYPIPRHDTVYWYQQGPGQDPQFLISFYEKMQSDKGSIPDRFSAQQFSDYHSELNMSSLELGDSALYFCASSLTQGLAGGTDTQYFGPGTRLTVL.

The genes are TRBV3-1 (or the pseudogene TRBV3-2) and TRBJ1-4; D remains ambiguous. Germline-derived CDR1 and CDR2 are LGHDT and YNNKEL (reference sequence). This CDR3 spans 13 amino acids. V was pared by 4 bases and J by 4 bases, with 7 bases between. The CDR3 loop is CASSRALNEKLFF. The CDR3 DNA reads as TGTGCCAGCAGCCGGGCCCTTAATGAAAAACTGTTTTTT.

This chain uses TRBV2 with TRBJ1-4, with 8 bases lining up with TRBD1. The CDR3 sequence is 17 residues long. From germline, CDR1 is SNHLY and CDR2 FYNNEI. The junction had 6 bases not matched to a gene; V was cut back by 3 bases and J by 0 bases. The CDR3 is CASSEVRGRPTNEKLFF. The DNA for the CDR3 is TGTGCCAGCAGTGAGGTCAGGGGGCGACCAACTAATGAAAAACTGTTTTTT. The entire variable domain, with the rest obtained from reference TRBV2 and TRBJ1-4, is as follows: EPEVTQTPSHQVTQMGQEVILRCVPISNHLYFYWYRQILGQKVEFLVSFYNNEISEKSEIFDDQFSVERPDGSNFTLKIRSTKLEDSAMYFCASSEVRGRPTNEKLFFGSGTQLSVL.

The chain combines TRBV7-6 with TRBJ2-2, with 7 positions matching TRBD2. CDR1 and CDR2 (germline): SGHVS, FNYEAQ. The junction had 4 bases not matched to a gene; V was cut back by 0 bases and J by 3 bases. CDR3 length: 16 amino acids. CDR3 loop: CASSLAGGTDTGELFF. DNA for the CDR3: TGTGCCAGCAGCTTAGCGGGAGGGACCGACACCGGGGAGCTGTTTTTT.

The rearrangement uses TRBV3-1 (or the pseudogene TRBV3-2) and TRBJ1-1, with D perhaps TRBD1 (6 bases). The CDR3 is made up of 14 amino acids. Looked up from germline, CDR1 is LGHDT and CDR2 is YNNKEL (reference sequence). V was trimmed by 2 bases and J by 1 base, leaving 8 bases between them. The DNA for the CDR3 is TGTGCCAGCAGCCAACACAGGGCGAACACTGAAGCTTTCTTT. It codes for CASSQHRANTEAFF.

V usage is TRBV6-5 and J usage is TRBJ2-7; D might be TRBD1 (6 bases). CDR3 size: 15 residues. The germline V gene has CDR1 MNHEY and CDR2 SVGAGI. Between the trimmed V and J ends, which lost 5 bases and 2 bases, there was a span of 16 bases. This CDR3 reads CASSPKVQGPYEQYF. The CDR3 bases are TGTGCCAGCAGTCCCAAGGTACAGGGACCCTACGAGCAGTACTTC.

The chain combines TRBV6-1 with TRBJ2-7; 7 positions agree with TRBD1. The J segment lost 2 bases and the V segment lost 4 bases, leaving 11 bases of the junction unmatched. CDR3 length equals 16 residues. Germline V gene sequence: CDR1 MNHNS, CDR2 SASEGT. Written as DNA, the CDR3 is TGTGCCAGCAGTGGATGGAAGGGACAGCCTACCTACGAGCAGTACTTC. It translates to CASSGWKGQPTYEQYF.

The CDR3 region is CASSYTNQGPSFNQPQHF. Here the CDR3 DNA reads TGTGCCAGCAGTTACACCAACCAGGGCCCCAGCTTCAATCAGCCCCAGCATTTT. The rearrangement joins TRBV6-2 or TRBV6-3 to TRBJ1-5; tentative D call: TRBD1 (5 bases). CDR3 length: 18 amino acids. Germline CDR1 reads MNHEY; CDR2 reads SVGEGT. Trimming removed 2 bases at V and 3 bases at J, with 20 bases between.

The rearrangement uses TRBV15 and TRBJ2-7; 9 nucleotides line up with TRBD1. Germline loops: CDR1 LNHNV, CDR2 YYDKDF (reference sequence). The CDR3 consists of 15 residues. With 5 bases clipped from V and 1 base from J, the junction kept 6 bases outside the gene matches. The CDR3 DNA is TGTGCCACCAGCGGCAGACAGGGGGTTTCCTACGAGCAGTACTTC. It encodes CATSGRQGVSYEQYF.

The genes are TRBV3-1 (or the pseudogene TRBV3-2) and TRBJ2-3, with no clear D. Germline values: CDR1 LGHDT, CDR2 YNNKEL (reference sequence). V was cut by 4 bases and J by 10 bases, with 15 bases left in between. CDR3 length equals 13 residues. CDR3 DNA: TGTGCCAGCAGCCTACTTCTCACCGGTCCGCAGTATTTT. This encodes CASSLLLTGPQYF.

The rearrangement links TRBV4-1 to TRBJ2-1; 9 nucleotides match TRBD2. The CDR3 spans 16 residues. CDR1 and CDR2 (germline): MGHRA, YSYEKL. V shed 2 bases and J 5 bases; nucleotides not matched to a gene: 7. The CDR3 sequence: CASSQIRAGGDNEQFF. CDR3 DNA: TGCGCCAGCAGCCAAATCAGGGCGGGAGGGGACAATGAGCAGTTCTTC.

The chain is built from TRBV24-1 and TRBJ2-3; the D gene is possibly TRBD1 (7 bases). Germline V gene lookup returns CDR1 KGHDR and CDR2 SFDVKD. V was pared by 9 bases and J by 5 bases, with 17 bases between. The CDR3 loop spans 14 amino acids. The CDR3 region has the DNA TGTGCCACCTCTGTGCAGGGGGGCGTAGATACGCAGTATTTT. This gives the protein CATSVQGGVDTQYF.

This clone has just a few counts. This sequence joins TRBV28 and TRBJ1-6; D uncertain. Germline CDR1 and CDR2: MDHEN and SYDVKM. Trimming removed 5 bases from V and 7 bases from J, with 12 bases in between. The CDR3 has 14 amino acids. The CDR3 here is CASSLAGINSPLHF. CDR3 coding DNA: TGTGCCAGCAGTCTAGCCGGGATCAATTCACCCCTCCACTTT.

V gene TRBV25-1 combines with J gene TRBJ2-7; D is unresolved. CDR1 and CDR2 from the germline V gene are MGHDK and SYGVNS. V was cut by 0 bases and J by 6 bases, with 3 bases left in between. This CDR3 is 11 amino acids long. CDR3 nucleotides: TGTGCCAGCAGTGAATACGTCGAGCAGTACTTC. This encodes CASSEYVEQYF.